This T cell receptor beta chain was identified in a study of cytomegalovirus exposure and HLA in healthy donors. Overall study context: Caucasian-associated ancestry cluster membership applied to about 83% of several hundred genotyped donors.

Of note for this clone: The target antigen is unknown.

V was clipped by 7 bases and J by 5 bases, with 8 bases between them. The CDR3 totals 11 residues. Per germline, CDR1 DFQATT and CDR2 SNEGSKA (reference sequence). Primers for the PCR totalled 60 Vbeta and 13 Jbeta. The table came from immunoSEQ multiplex PCR; TCRdb's copy has only in-frame clones and leaves some out. The data hold 150,000 to 200,000 clones, with about three quarters observed a single time. Overall study findings and caveats: There was a cluster of highly shared sequence variants that was likely a sequencing artifact. Several of the most significant clusters were apparently associated with common viral pathogens in a later analysis.

This chain joins TRBV20-1 and TRBJ1-4; D is possibly TRBD1 (5 bases). The sequenced sample was PBMCs. The receptor comes from a woman in her thirties or forties in good health and CMV-seronegative. The CDR3 here is CSGQGNEKLFF. The CDR3 DNA reads TGCAGTGGCCAGGGAAATGAAAAACTGTTTTTT.